A few counts support the clone carrying this T cell receptor (beta chain). The table came from immunoSEQ multiplex PCR; TCRdb's copy has only in-frame clones and leaves some out. The top ten hold 8.5% to 10% of the sample, which has about 73,000 clones, roughly 90% seen once. This sample was taken from a study of OX40 agonist ivuxolimab in advanced cancers. Across the study: Roughly two fifths of patients had received prior checkpoint inhibitor therapy.

The junction had 0 bases not matched to a gene; V was cut back by 0 bases and J by 8 bases. This CDR3 region has 15 residues. Germline V gene lookup returns CDR1 MRHNA and CDR2 SNTAGT. The chain employs TRBV6-4 and TRBJ2-1; 14 positions match TRBD2. This clonotype was obtained from an adult with an advanced solid tumor such as melanoma, head and neck, liver or kidney cancer. The sample in question was CD4+ or CD8+ T cells sorted from blood, obtained in a trial of the OX40 agonist ivuxolimab. DNA of the CDR3: TGTGCCAGCAGTGACTCGACTAGCGGGGGGGATGAGCAGTTCTTC. Amino acids: CASSDSTSGGDEQFF.